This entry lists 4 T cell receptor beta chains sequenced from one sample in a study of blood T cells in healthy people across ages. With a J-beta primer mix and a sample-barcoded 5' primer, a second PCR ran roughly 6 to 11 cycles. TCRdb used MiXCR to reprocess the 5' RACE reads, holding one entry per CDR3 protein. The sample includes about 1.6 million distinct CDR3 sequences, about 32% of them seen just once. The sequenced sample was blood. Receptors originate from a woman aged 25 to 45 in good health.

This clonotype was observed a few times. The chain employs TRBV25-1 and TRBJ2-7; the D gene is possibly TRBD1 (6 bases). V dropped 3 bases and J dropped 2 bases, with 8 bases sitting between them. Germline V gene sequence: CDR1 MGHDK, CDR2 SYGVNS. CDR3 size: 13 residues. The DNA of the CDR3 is TGTGCCAGCAGTGACCGGGACACCTACGAGCAGTACTTC. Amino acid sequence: CASSDRDTYEQYF.

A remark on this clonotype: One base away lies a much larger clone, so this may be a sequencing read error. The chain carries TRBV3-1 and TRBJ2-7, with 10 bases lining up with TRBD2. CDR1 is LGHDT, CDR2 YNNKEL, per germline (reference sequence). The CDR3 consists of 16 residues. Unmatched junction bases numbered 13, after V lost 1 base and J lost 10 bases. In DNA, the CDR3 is TGTGCCAGCAGCCAAGGTAGCGGGGGGCAGCAAGAGGCCCAGTACTTC. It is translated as CASSQGSGGQQEAQYF.

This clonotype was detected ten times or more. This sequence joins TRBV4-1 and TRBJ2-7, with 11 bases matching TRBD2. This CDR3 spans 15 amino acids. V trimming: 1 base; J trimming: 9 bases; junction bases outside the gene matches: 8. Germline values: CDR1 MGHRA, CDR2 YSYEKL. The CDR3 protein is CASSQAGTSGFWQYF. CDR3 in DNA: TGCGCCAGCAGCCAAGCCGGGACTAGCGGTTTCTGGCAGTACTTC.

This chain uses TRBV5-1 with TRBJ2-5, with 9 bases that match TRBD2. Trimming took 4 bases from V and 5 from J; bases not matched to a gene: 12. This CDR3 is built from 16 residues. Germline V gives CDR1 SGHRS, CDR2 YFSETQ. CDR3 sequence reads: CASSIGTSSQRETQYF. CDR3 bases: TGCGCCAGCAGCATCGGGACTAGCAGTCAGCGCGAGACCCAGTACTTC.